The entry that follows covers one T cell receptor beta chain sequence. The data originate from a study of blood T cell repertoires in COVID-19. For the study at large: T cells, B-cell-depleted T cells, or PBMCs supplied cDNA or gDNA.

Only in-frame clones appear in the TCRdb table, and some are missing; sequencing was by immunoSEQ multiplex PCR. Of roughly 160,000 clones detected, approximately 83% appear once; the ten largest clones hold 10% to 15%. Germline V gives CDR1 MNHEY, CDR2 SVGAGI. Trimming removed 0 bases from V and 7 bases from J, with 12 bases in between. The CDR3 runs 15 residues. Participant-reported clinical history was the basis for cohort assignment. The material sequenced was PBMCs or T cells enriched from blood (not recorded which). V and J are TRBV6-5 and TRBJ1-4; D ambiguous. The clonotype originates from a woman in her sixties who had recovered from COVID-19. Here the CDR3 DNA reads TGTGCCAGCAGTTACTCTCCCTCCGGTCTTGAAAAACTGTTTTTT. It yields the protein CASSYSPSGLEKLFF.